These 11 T cell receptor beta chains were all obtained from the same sample, sequenced in a study of cytomegalovirus exposure and HLA in healthy donors. The PCR ran on 60 Vbeta and 13 Jbeta primers. Profiled with immunoSEQ multiplex PCR; TCRdb holds only in-frame clones, not every one. The table records about 120,000 clones, about four fifths of them present only once. The sequenced sample was PBMCs. These receptor sequences come from a woman between 18 and 29 years old in good health and CMV-seronegative.

J is TRBJ1-2 and V is TRBV4-1; 9 nucleotides agree with TRBD1. Germline loops: CDR1 MGHRA, CDR2 YSYEKL. This CDR3 comprises 20 residues. Trimming removed 0 bases from V and 5 bases from J; junction bases left unmatched: 19. CDR3 in DNA: TGCGCCAGCAGCCAAGAGGGAAGGAGGGGGACAGGGACCTTACCGTATGGCTACACCTTC. Amino acids: CASSQEGRRGTGTLPYGYTF.

The CDR3 bases are TGCGCCAGCAGCTTGTTTACATCGACCTACGAGCAGTACTTC. It is translated as CASSLFTSTYEQYF. V is TRBV5-1 and J is TRBJ2-7; D gene ambiguous. This CDR3 has 14 amino acids. CDR1 is SGHRS, CDR2 YFSETQ, per germline. V lost 1 base and J 2 bases, leaving 10 bases between the germline ends.

This rearrangement joins TRBV4-1 to TRBJ1-1; D unresolved. The CDR3 has 14 residues. Per germline, CDR1 MGHRA and CDR2 YSYEKL. V dropped 0 bases and J dropped 3 bases, with 8 bases sitting between them. CDR3 region: CASSQDRGDTEAFF. The CDR3 nucleotides are TGCGCCAGCAGCCAAGATCGGGGAGACACTGAAGCTTTCTTT.

This chain connects TRBV30 to TRBJ1-6; TRBD1 might be the D (6 bases). Per germline, CDR1 GTSNPN and CDR2 SVGIG (reference sequence). The CDR3 is made up of 18 amino acids. With 0 bases removed from V and 0 bases from J, the gap between germline ends came to 15 bases. CDR3: CAWSVPPDRSSYNSPLHF. The CDR3 DNA is TGTGCCTGGAGTGTGCCCCCCGACAGGAGCTCCTATAATTCACCCCTCCACTTT.

The genes are TRBV28 and TRBJ1-5; D is uncertain. Germline CDR1 reads MDHEN; CDR2 reads SYDVKM. CDR3 length: 13 residues. V lost 3 bases, J lost 11 bases, and 14 bases lay in between. The CDR3 is CASSLVRTRSQHF. Here the CDR3 DNA reads TGTGCCAGCAGTTTGGTTCGAACTAGGTCCCAGCATTTT.

The chain links TRBV6-6 to TRBJ2-3; D possibly corresponds to TRBD2 (6 bases). The length of the CDR3 is 15 residues. The V end was cut by 5 bases, the J end by 0 bases, with 12 bases between. Germline values: CDR1 MNHNY, CDR2 SVGAGI (reference sequence). The CDR3 sequence is CASSNTGTSTDTQYF. CDR3 nucleotide sequence: TGTGCCAGCAGTAACACCGGGACTAGCACAGATACGCAGTATTTT.

V and J are TRBV5-4 and TRBJ1-2, with TRBD1 matching over 7 bases. The CDR3 runs to 16 residues. V shed 2 bases, J shed 0 bases, and the junction held 7 bases outside the gene matches. From germline, CDR1 is SGHNT and CDR2 YYREEE (reference sequence). The CDR3 here is CASSLLPGTANYGYTF. The CDR3 DNA reads TGTGCCAGCAGCTTACTCCCCGGGACAGCTAACTATGGCTACACCTTC.

The chain uses TRBV27 and TRBJ2-7; D gene ambiguous. Germline V lookup: CDR1 MNHEY, CDR2 SMNVEV (reference sequence). The CDR3 covers 13 residues. Trimming shortened V by 4 bases and J by 2 bases, and 9 bases separated the two germline ends. The CDR3: CASSSPNTYEQYF. CDR3 bases: TGTGCCAGCAGTTCCCCGAACACCTACGAGCAGTACTTC.

The chain links TRBV25-1 to TRBJ2-2; TRBD1 agrees at 12 bases. The germline V gene encodes CDR1 MGHDK and CDR2 SYGVNS. CDR3 length: 16 residues. Trimming removed 7 bases from V and 5 bases from J; junction bases left unmatched: 8. CDR3 DNA sequence: TGTGCCAGCATCGTAAGGGACAGGGGGCGAACCGGGGAGCTGTTTTTT. It specifies CASIVRDRGRTGELFF. Filled out from reference TRBV25-1 and TRBJ2-2, the complete variable domain reads EADIYQTPRYLVIGTGKKITLECSQTMGHDKMYWYQQDPGMELHLIHYSYGVNSTEKGDLSSESTVSRIRTEHFPLTLESARPSHTSQYLCASIVRDRGRTGELFFGEGSRLTVL.

The J gene is TRBJ2-7, the V gene TRBV5-1; 8 bases are shared with TRBD2. CDR1 SGHRS and CDR2 YFSETQ come from the germline V gene. The CDR3 is 16 residues long. With 0 bases clipped from V and 0 bases from J, the junction kept 5 bases outside the gene matches. Written as DNA, the CDR3 is TGCGCCAGCAGCTTGGAAGGCGGGGGGAGCTCCTACGAGCAGTACTTC. Amino acid sequence: CASSLEGGGSSYEQYF.

The V and J genes are TRBV6-5 and TRBJ1-6; D is undetermined. The CDR3 consists of 15 residues. In germline, CDR1 is MNHEY, CDR2 SVGAGI. V was shortened by 6 bases and J by 2 bases, with 11 bases between the two germline ends. The CDR3 reads CASSRTQPYNSPLHF. In DNA, the CDR3 is TGTGCCAGCAGCCGTACACAACCCTATAATTCACCCCTCCACTTT.